This is a list of T cell receptor beta chains from one sample in a study of OX40 agonist ivuxolimab in advanced cancers. The protocol was immunoSEQ multiplex PCR, while the TCRdb copy is restricted to in-frame clones and leaves out a portion. The sample lists 90,000 or so clones, 70% to 90% seen once, with about 4.6% in the top ten. Sequenced material: CD4+ or CD8+ T cells sorted from blood, taken in a trial of the OX40 agonist ivuxolimab. Every receptor here comes from an adult with an advanced solid tumor such as melanoma, head and neck, liver or kidney cancer. Both conserved end residues are part of each CDR3. Each record gives: CDR3 DNA, CDR3 protein, J gene, V gene, clone size, D gene. The D gene is left open where the match is weak. Some rows mark clone size as missing; the rest say once, few, many or name a class of expanded clone.

cdr3_nt: TGTGCCAGCAGTGCGACAGACAACTATGGCTACACCTTC; cdr3_aa: CASSATDNYGYTF; j_call: TRBJ1-2; v_call: TRBV2; clone_size: -; d_call: -
cdr3_nt: TGTGCCATCAGTGATACCGGGGCGGGATGGGGAACCGGGGAGCTGTTTTTT; cdr3_aa: CAISDTGAGWGTGELFF; j_call: TRBJ2-2; v_call: TRBV10-3; clone_size: -; d_call: -
cdr3_nt: TGTGCCACCAGCGAAAGGACCGGCGGTGCTGGGGCCAACGTCCTGACTTTC; cdr3_aa: CATSERTGGAGANVLTF; j_call: TRBJ2-6; v_call: TRBV15; clone_size: -; d_call: -
cdr3_nt: TGTGCCAGCAGCTCAACAGGTACTGAAGCTTTCTTT; cdr3_aa: CASSSTGTEAFF; j_call: TRBJ1-1; v_call: TRBV7-9; clone_size: -; d_call: -
cdr3_nt: TGCGCCAGCAGCTTGGTGACCGGGACAGTGGGCACTGAAGCTTTCTTT; cdr3_aa: CASSLVTGTVGTEAFF; j_call: TRBJ1-1; v_call: TRBV5-1; clone_size: once; d_call: TRBD1
cdr3_nt: TGTGCCAGCAGCTTAGACGGGACCACAGATACGCAGTATTTT; cdr3_aa: CASSLDGTTDTQYF; j_call: TRBJ2-3; v_call: TRBV7-2; clone_size: -; d_call: -
cdr3_nt: TGTGCCAGCAGCCACCCCGACAGAGCTAATCAGCCCCAGCATTTT; cdr3_aa: CASSHPDRANQPQHF; j_call: TRBJ1-5; v_call: TRBV4-2; clone_size: -; d_call: -
cdr3_nt: TGTGCCTGGAAAAGGGACACCGAGGCTTTCTTT; cdr3_aa: CAWKRDTEAFF; j_call: TRBJ1-1; v_call: TRBV30; clone_size: -; d_call: -
cdr3_nt: TGTGCCAGCAGCTTAGTTGCAGCGGGAGGTGAGACCCAGTACTTC; cdr3_aa: CASSLVAAGGETQYF; j_call: TRBJ2-5; v_call: TRBV7-6; clone_size: -; d_call: TRBD2
cdr3_nt: TGTGCCAGCAGCTTTCCTACCCCCGGGCCCAACACTGAAGCTTTCTTT; cdr3_aa: CASSFPTPGPNTEAFF; j_call: TRBJ1-1; v_call: TRBV11-3; clone_size: -; d_call: -
cdr3_nt: TGTGCCAGCAGCCTGCCGGGACAATACACCGGGGAGCTGTTTTTT; cdr3_aa: CASSLPGQYTGELFF; j_call: TRBJ2-2; v_call: TRBV7-2; clone_size: -; d_call: -
cdr3_nt: TGTGCCAGCGGGTTTCTTGAGAACACTGAAGCTTTCTTT; cdr3_aa: CASGFLENTEAFF; j_call: TRBJ1-1; v_call: TRBV2; clone_size: -; d_call: -
cdr3_nt: TGCGCCAGCAGCTTGGCCGGGACAGGGGGCGGCTACACCTTC; cdr3_aa: CASSLAGTGGGYTF; j_call: TRBJ1-2; v_call: TRBV5-1; clone_size: many; d_call: TRBD1
cdr3_nt: TGTGCCAGCAGTGAAATACTGGGGAGGAACACTGAAGCTTTCTTT; cdr3_aa: CASSEILGRNTEAFF; j_call: TRBJ1-1; v_call: TRBV6-1; clone_size: -; d_call: -
cdr3_nt: TGTGCCAGCAGGGAGGGATCGCGCTACACCTTC; cdr3_aa: CASREGSRYTF; j_call: TRBJ1-2; v_call: TRBV6-1; clone_size: -; d_call: -
cdr3_nt: TGTGCCAGCAGCTTAGGAGGAGGTAATTTGGAGACCCAGTACTTC; cdr3_aa: CASSLGGGNLETQYF; j_call: TRBJ2-5; v_call: TRBV11-3; clone_size: -; d_call: -
cdr3_nt: TGTGCCAGCAGCGTAGGGGTTTGGGTGGAGAGTGGCTACACCTTC; cdr3_aa: CASSVGVWVESGYTF; j_call: TRBJ1-2; v_call: TRBV9; clone_size: -; d_call: -